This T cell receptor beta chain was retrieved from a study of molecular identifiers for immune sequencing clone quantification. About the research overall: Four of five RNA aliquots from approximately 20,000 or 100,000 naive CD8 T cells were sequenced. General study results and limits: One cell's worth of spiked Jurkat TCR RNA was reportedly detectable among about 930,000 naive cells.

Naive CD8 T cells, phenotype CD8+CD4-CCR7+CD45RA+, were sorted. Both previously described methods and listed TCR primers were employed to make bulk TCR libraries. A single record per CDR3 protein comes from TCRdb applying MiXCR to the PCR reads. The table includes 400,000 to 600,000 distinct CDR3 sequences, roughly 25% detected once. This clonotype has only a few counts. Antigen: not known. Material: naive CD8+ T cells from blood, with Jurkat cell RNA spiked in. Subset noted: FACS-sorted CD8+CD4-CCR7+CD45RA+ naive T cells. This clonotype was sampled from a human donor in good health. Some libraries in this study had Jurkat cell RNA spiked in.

The CDR3: CAWSEPEAFF. CDR3 in DNA: TGTGCCTGGAGTGAACCTGAAGCTTTCTTT. This chain connects TRBV30 to TRBJ1-1; D gene ambiguous. The V end was cut by 1 base, the J end by 6 bases, with 3 bases between. Germline assignment: CDR1 GTSNPN and CDR2 SVGIG (reference sequence). The CDR3 has 10 amino acids.